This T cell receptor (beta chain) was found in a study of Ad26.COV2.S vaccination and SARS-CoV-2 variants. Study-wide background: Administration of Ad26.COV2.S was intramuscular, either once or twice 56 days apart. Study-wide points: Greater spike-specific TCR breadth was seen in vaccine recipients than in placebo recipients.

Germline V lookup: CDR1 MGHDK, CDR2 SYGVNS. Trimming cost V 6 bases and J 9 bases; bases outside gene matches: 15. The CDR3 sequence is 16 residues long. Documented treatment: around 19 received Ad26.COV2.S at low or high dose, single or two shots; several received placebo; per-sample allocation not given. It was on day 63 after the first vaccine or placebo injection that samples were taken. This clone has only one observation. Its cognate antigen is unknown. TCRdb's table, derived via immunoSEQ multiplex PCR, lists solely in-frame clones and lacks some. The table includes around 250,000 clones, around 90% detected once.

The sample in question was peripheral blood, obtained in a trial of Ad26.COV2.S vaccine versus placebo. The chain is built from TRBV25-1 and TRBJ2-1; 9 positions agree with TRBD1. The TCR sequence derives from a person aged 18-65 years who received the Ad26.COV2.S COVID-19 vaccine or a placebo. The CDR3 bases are TGTGCCAGCAGCACCCGACCGGGACAGGGAGACGCTGAGCAGTTCTTC. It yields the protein CASSTRPGQGDAEQFF.